Listed here are 15 T cell receptor beta chains from one sample, sequenced in a study of cytomegalovirus exposure and HLA in healthy donors. 60 Vbeta and 13 Jbeta primers were used in PCR. Profiling relied on immunoSEQ multiplex PCR, and the TCRdb table lists in-frame clones only, not all of them. Of 100,000 to 150,000 clones in the sample, around 85% are singletons; the top ten hold roughly 1.7%. Sample: PBMCs. The source of these receptors is a boy aged 10-17 years in good health and CMV-seronegative.

J is TRBJ2-1 and V is TRBV7-9; no clear D gene. This CDR3 has 12 amino acids. The V and J ends lost 2 bases and 16 bases respectively, with 15 bases between them. The germline CDR1 and CDR2 sequences are SEHNR and FQNEAQ (reference sequence). CDR3 in amino acids: CASSLRFEEVFF. Here the CDR3 DNA reads TGTGCCAGCAGCTTAAGATTTGAGGAAGTCTTCTTC. The full variable domain, its missing parts supplied by reference TRBV7-9 and TRBJ2-1, is DTGVSQNPRHKITKRGQNVTFRCDPISEHNRLYWYRQTLGQGPEFLTYFQNEAQLEKSRLLSDRFSAERPKGSFSTLEIQRTEQGDSAMYLCASSLRFEEVFFGPGTRLTVL.

The V call is TRBV1, the J call TRBJ2-7; the table calls TRBD2, which could not be checked here. TRBV1 is a pseudogene segment. The CDR3 extends over 17 amino acids. The CDR3 protein is CTSSQDSGSAWSYEQYF. CDR3 DNA sequence: TGCACCAGCAGCCAAGATAGCGGGAGCGCCTGGTCCTACGAGCAGTACTTC.

This chain uses TRBV9 with TRBJ1-1, with no clear D. V was cut by 0 bases and J by 3 bases, with 6 bases left in between. CDR3 length equals 13 residues. CDR1 SGDLS and CDR2 YYNGEE come from the germline V gene. The CDR3: CASSVGPHTEAFF. In DNA form, the CDR3 reads TGTGCCAGCAGCGTAGGGCCCCACACTGAAGCTTTCTTT.

This clone has a handful of counts. The CDR3, as DNA: TGTGCCAGCAGCGGAGAATATCAGCCCCAGCATTTT. This translates into CASSGEYQPQHF. V and J are TRBV6-1 and TRBJ1-5; D not certain. V was clipped by 6 bases and J by 5 bases, with 8 bases between them. There are 12 residues in the CDR3. Germline V gene lookup returns CDR1 MNHNS and CDR2 SASEGT.

The chain recombines TRBV7-9 with TRBJ1-2, with D uncertain. Per the germline V gene, CDR1 is SEHNR and CDR2 is FQNEAQ (reference sequence). There are 14 residues in the CDR3. Trimming stripped 4 bases from V and 4 bases from J, with 13 bases between. The CDR3 nucleotides are TGTGCCAGCAGCTCCCCGGAGCGCGGCTATGGCTACACCTTC. Translated: CASSSPERGYGYTF.

The chain is built from TRBV6-4 and TRBJ2-2; the D is unclear. V dropped 4 bases and J dropped 1 base, with 4 bases sitting between them. The CDR3 runs to 13 residues. Germline CDR1 and CDR2: MRHNA and SNTAGT. CDR3 residues: CASSAGNTGELFF. For the CDR3, the DNA is TGTGCCAGCAGTGCGGGGAACACCGGGGAGCTGTTTTTT.

In this sample, this clone turned up once. V and J are TRBV27 and TRBJ1-5; D might be TRBD1 (6 bases). The CDR3 has 12 residues. V lost 9 bases and J 4 bases, leaving 10 bases between the germline ends. Germline V gene lookup returns CDR1 MNHEY and CDR2 SMNVEV (reference sequence). The CDR3 is CASGQHNQPQHF. The CDR3 region has the DNA TGTGCCAGTGGACAGCATAATCAGCCCCAGCATTTT.

The CDR3 coding sequence is TGTGCCAGCAGCCCTCTGACTAGAGAAGATACGCAGTATTTT. This encodes CASSPLTREDTQYF. V is TRBV9 and J is TRBJ2-3; tentatively, D is TRBD2 (6 bases). The germline CDR1 and CDR2 sequences are SGDLS and YYNGEE. V lost 4 bases to trimming and J lost 5 bases, with 14 bases between them. CDR3 length: 14 residues. The full variable domain, rest sourced from reference TRBV9 and TRBJ2-3, is DSGVTQTPKHLITATGQRVTLRCSPRSGDLSVYWYQQSLDQGLQFLIQYYNGEERAKGNILERFSAQQFPDLHSELNLSSLELGDSALYFCASSPLTREDTQYFGPGTRLTVL.

The rearrangement joins TRBV29-1 to TRBJ2-1; D gene uncertain. Looked up from germline, CDR1 is SQVTM and CDR2 is ANQGSEA. Between the trimmed V and J ends, which lost 4 bases and 8 bases, there was a span of 9 bases. This CDR3 has 11 residues. In nucleotides, the CDR3 is TGCAGCGTTGCTTCCAGCGATGAGCAGTTCTTC. It yields the protein CSVASSDEQFF.

V and J are TRBV6-1 and TRBJ2-7, with 10 positions matching TRBD1. The germline V gene has CDR1 MNHNS and CDR2 SASEGT. V dropped 4 bases and J dropped 4; count of bases not matched to a gene: 7. CDR3 length equals 15 residues. CDR3 nucleotides: TGTGCCAGCAGTGTGGAGACAGGGGGCACGTACGAGCAGTACTTC. The encoded protein is CASSVETGGTYEQYF.

The chain has TRBV5-4 and TRBJ1-3; tentative D call: TRBD1 (5 bases). Germline V gene sequence: CDR1 SGHNT, CDR2 YYREEE (reference sequence). This CDR3 has 14 amino acids. Trimming removed 4 bases at V and 3 bases at J, with 11 bases between. The CDR3 sequence: CASSQDRGGNTIYF. The CDR3 DNA reads as TGTGCCAGCAGCCAAGACAGAGGTGGAAACACCATATATTTT.

The genes are TRBV7-2 and TRBJ1-2, with a possible D match to TRBD1 (6 bases). The germline CDR1 and CDR2 sequences are SGHTA and FQGNSA. The germline V and J ends were trimmed by 2 bases and 6 bases, with 7 bases remaining between them. There are 12 residues in the CDR3. CDR3 loop: CASSLSGDGYTF. DNA for the CDR3: TGTGCCAGCAGCTTATCAGGGGATGGCTACACCTTC.

About this clone itself: Other nucleotide sequences from this sample produce the same CDR3. The rearrangement uses TRBV5-1 and TRBJ1-1; D may be TRBD1 (5 bases). V was shortened by 4 bases and J by 2 bases, with 9 bases between the two germline ends. Looked up from germline, CDR1 is SGHRS and CDR2 is YFSETQ. CDR3 length equals 13 residues. The CDR3 region is CASSLQGNTEAFF. The CDR3 region has the DNA TGCGCCAGCAGCCTTCAGGGCAACACTGAAGCTTTCTTT.

The chain has TRBV5-1 and TRBJ2-1, with D tentatively TRBD2 (5 bases). Trimming left V 3 bases short and J 4 bases short, with 14 bases between. This CDR3 has 15 residues. CDR1 and CDR2 (germline): SGHRS, YFSETQ. The CDR3 DNA follows: TGCGCCAGCAGCTCGAAAGGATCGGGATACAATGAGCAGTTCTTC. Amino acids: CASSSKGSGYNEQFF.

The chain uses TRBV5-1 and TRBJ2-2; D is undetermined. This CDR3 comprises 14 residues. V gave up 4 bases and J gave up 0 bases, with 7 bases separating them. Germline V gene sequence: CDR1 SGHRS, CDR2 YFSETQ. DNA for the CDR3: TGCGCCAGCAGCCCTAGACCGAACACCGGGGAGCTGTTTTTT. It yields the protein CASSPRPNTGELFF.